This T cell receptor beta chain was identified during a study of OX40 agonist ivuxolimab in advanced cancers. Trimming took 4 bases from V and 5 from J, leaving 5 bases between them. CDR1 LNHDA and CDR2 SQIVND come from the germline V gene (reference sequence). The length of the CDR3 is 11 residues. The repertoire was sequenced with immunoSEQ multiplex PCR; TCRdb's copy has only in-frame clones and lacks some. The sample lists around 30,000 clones; 81% were seen once. The source is an adult with an advanced solid tumor such as melanoma, head and neck, liver or kidney cancer. The chain combines TRBV19 with TRBJ2-5; D call uncertain. Sequences were derived from CD4+ or CD8+ T cells sorted from blood, sampled in a trial of the OX40 agonist ivuxolimab. The CDR3 sequence: CASSSGETQYF. In DNA form, the CDR3 reads TGTGCCAGTAGTAGTGGTGAGACCCAGTACTTC. Full variable domain (outside the CDR3, taken from reference TRBV19 and TRBJ2-5): DGGITQSPKYLFRKEGQNVTLSCEQNLNHDAMYWYRQDPGQGLRLIYYSQIVNDFQKGDIAEGYSVSREKKESFPLTVTSAQKNPTAFYLCASSSGETQYFGPGTRLLVL.